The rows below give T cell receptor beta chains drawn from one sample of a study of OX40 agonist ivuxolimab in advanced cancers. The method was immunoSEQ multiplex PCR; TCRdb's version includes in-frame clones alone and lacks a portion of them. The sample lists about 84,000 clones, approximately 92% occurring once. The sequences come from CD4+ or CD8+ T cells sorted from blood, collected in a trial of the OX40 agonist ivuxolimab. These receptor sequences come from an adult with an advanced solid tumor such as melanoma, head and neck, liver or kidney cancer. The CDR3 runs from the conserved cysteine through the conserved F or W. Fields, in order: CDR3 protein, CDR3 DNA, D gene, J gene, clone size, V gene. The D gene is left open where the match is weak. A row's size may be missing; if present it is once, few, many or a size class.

CDR3: CASSSRQGNEQFF
DNA: TGTGCCAGCAGCAGCCGACAGGGCAATGAGCAGTTCTTC
D: TRBD1
J: TRBJ2-1
size: .
V: TRBV7-3

CDR3: CATSRVRGRADTQYF
DNA: TGTGCCACCAGCAGAGTAAGGGGGCGGGCAGATACGCAGTATTTT
D: TRBD1
J: TRBJ2-3
size: .
V: TRBV15

CDR3: CASSEGANTGELFF
DNA: TGTGCCAGCAGTGAGGGGGCGAACACCGGGGAGCTGTTTTTT
D: .
J: TRBJ2-2
size: .
V: TRBV9

CDR3: CASSPRRTQETQYF
DNA: TGCGCCAGCAGCCCCCGGCGAACCCAAGAGACCCAGTACTTC
D: .
J: TRBJ2-5
size: .
V: TRBV5-1

CDR3: CASSTDRAPNSPLHF
DNA: TGTGCCAGCAGCACTGACAGGGCCCCTAATTCACCCCTCCACTTT
D: TRBD1
J: TRBJ1-6
size: .
V: TRBV6-5

CDR3: CASSQDENRAYGYTF
DNA: TGCGCCAGCAGCCAAGATGAAAACAGAGCCTATGGCTACACCTTC
D: .
J: TRBJ1-2
size: .
V: TRBV4-1

CDR3: CASSESGTSQETQYF
DNA: TGCGCCAGCAGTGAGTCGGGCACGTCTCAAGAGACCCAGTACTTC
D: .
J: TRBJ2-5
size: .
V: TRBV10-1

CDR3: CASKTTGYGYTF
DNA: TGTGCCAGCAAAACAACCGGTTATGGCTACACCTTC
D: .
J: TRBJ1-2
size: once
V: TRBV2

CDR3: CASSPARGWGYTF
DNA: TGTGCCAGCAGCCCCGCCAGGGGATGGGGCTACACCTTC
D: .
J: TRBJ1-2
size: once
V: TRBV28

CDR3: CASSDPRQANTGELFF
DNA: TGTGCCAGCAGTGATCCGCGTCAGGCGAACACCGGGGAGCTGTTTTTT
D: .
J: TRBJ2-2
size: .
V: TRBV2

CDR3: CASSLGTGGTEAFF
DNA: TGTGCCAGCAGCCTCGGGACAGGGGGGACTGAAGCTTTCTTT
D: TRBD1
J: TRBJ1-1
size: .
V: TRBV6-1

CDR3: CASSLAPGTGRNNEQFF
DNA: TGCGCCAGCAGCTTGGCCCCCGGGACAGGGAGGAACAATGAGCAGTTCTTC
D: TRBD1
J: TRBJ2-1
size: .
V: TRBV5-1

CDR3: CASSTLGLAERHEQYF
DNA: TGTGCCAGTAGTACCCTCGGACTAGCGGAGAGGCACGAGCAGTACTTC
D: TRBD2
J: TRBJ2-7
size: few
V: TRBV19

CDR3: CASSLARNSVTEAFF
DNA: TGTGCCAGCAGTCTTGCCAGGAACTCGGTCACTGAAGCTTTCTTT
D: .
J: TRBJ1-1
size: .
V: TRBV25-1

CDR3: CATEPTSGQRGQPQHF
DNA: TGTGCCACCGAGCCCACATCAGGTCAAAGGGGTCAGCCCCAGCATTTT
D: .
J: TRBJ1-5
size: few
V: TRBV15

CDR3: CASSFPLTGPTSYEQYF
DNA: TGTGCCAGCAGTTTCCCCCTGACAGGCCCCACATCCTACGAGCAGTACTTC
D: .
J: TRBJ2-7
size: .
V: TRBV28

CDR3: CSVERDGHGYTF
DNA: TGCAGCGTTGAAAGGGACGGCCATGGCTACACCTTC
D: .
J: TRBJ1-2
size: .
V: TRBV29-1

CDR3: CASSPRYRGSTGELFF
DNA: TGTGCCAGCAGCCCCCGATACAGGGGGAGCACCGGGGAGCTGTTTTTT
D: TRBD1
J: TRBJ2-2
size: .
V: TRBV11-2

CDR3: CASSQAAQFYGYTF
DNA: TGTGCCAGCAGCCAAGCGGCGCAGTTCTATGGCTACACCTTC
D: .
J: TRBJ1-2
size: .
V: TRBV14

CDR3: CASSRPTSNQPQHF
DNA: TGTGCCAGCAGCCGGCCCACCAGCAATCAGCCCCAGCATTTT
D: .
J: TRBJ1-5
size: .
V: TRBV7-2

CDR3: CASSQGWGYNEQFF
DNA: TGCGCCAGCAGCCAAGGATGGGGCTACAATGAGCAGTTCTTC
D: .
J: TRBJ2-1
size: .
V: TRBV4-1

CDR3: CASSSGLLVGYTF
DNA: TGTGCCAGCAGTTCCGGGCTACTGGTTGGCTACACCTTC
D: .
J: TRBJ1-2
size: .
V: TRBV28

CDR3: CASRKDILSYEQYF
DNA: TGTGCCAGCAGGAAGGACATCTTGTCCTACGAGCAGTACTTC
D: .
J: TRBJ2-7
size: few
V: TRBV6-4

CDR3: CASSLRMGYSTDTQYF
DNA: TGCGCCAGCAGTCTAAGAATGGGTTACAGCACAGATACGCAGTATTTT
D: .
J: TRBJ2-3
size: .
V: TRBV4-1

CDR3: CAISEALETQYF
DNA: TGTGCCATCAGTGAAGCCCTAGAGACCCAGTACTTC
D: .
J: TRBJ2-5
size: .
V: TRBV10-3